Below are 3 T cell receptor beta chains sequenced from a single sample in a study of CD8 T cells in Susac syndrome. With random hexamers, reverse transcription was performed on about 0.5 to 1 ug of RNA. From the immunoSEQ multiplex PCR reads, TCRdb called clonotypes with MiXCR, one entry per CDR3 protein. The sample consists of 95,000 to 150,000 distinct CDR3 sequences, more than 90% of them appearing once. The sequencing input was CD4+ T cells from PBMCs. The source is a human donor in good health.

The chain couples TRBV18 to TRBJ2-5, with TRBD2 identical over 8 bases. Germline V CDR1 and CDR2: KGHSH, LQKENI. CDR3 length: 14 amino acids. The junction had 11 bases not matched to a gene; V was cut back by 5 bases and J by 9 bases. This chain's CDR3 is CASSTLAARGAQYF. Here the CDR3 DNA reads TGTGCCAGCTCAACACTAGCGGCCCGGGGGGCCCAGTACTTC. The complete variable domain, with remaining parts taken from reference TRBV18 and TRBJ2-5, reads NAGVMQNPRHLVRRRGQEARLRCSPMKGHSHVYWYRQLPEEGLKFMVYLQKENIIDESGMPKERFSAEFPKEGPSILRIQQVVRGDSAAYFCASSTLAARGAQYFGPGTRLLVL.

The V gene is TRBV20-1, the J gene TRBJ2-7; 7 bases agree with TRBD1. CDR1 and CDR2 (germline): DFQATT, SNEGSKA (reference sequence). V shed 2 bases, J shed 3 bases, and the junction held 10 bases outside the gene matches. CDR3 size: 15 residues. Here the CDR3 DNA reads TGCAGTGCTAGAAAACCGGGACAGAGGCACTACGAGCAGTACTTC. It is translated as CSARKPGQRHYEQYF.

The chain uses TRBV20-1 and TRBJ1-5, with 7 bases aligning to TRBD1. The CDR3 consists of 15 residues. V gave up 3 bases and J gave up 7 bases; unmatched junction bases: 12. CDR1 is DFQATT, CDR2 SNEGSKA, per germline (reference sequence). CDR3 coding DNA: TGCAGTGCTAGGGCAAGGGGGCAGAGGGGCCAGCCCCAGCATTTT. Its protein is CSARARGQRGQPQHF.